This T cell receptor beta chain was sequenced in a study of blood T cell repertoires in COVID-19. Sequencing used immunoSEQ multiplex PCR; TCRdb keeps in-frame clones, though not all of them. The sample yields 200,000 to 250,000 clones, 70% to 90% seen once. The recovered donors of Cohort 3 showed two negative PCRs, clearance, or symptom resolution. As for this clone: The germline gene is not matched at one end of the junction; a read error may be the cause.

CDR1 is LGHDT and CDR2 is YNNKEL in the germline V gene (reference sequence). The CDR3 is 13 amino acids. Sequences were obtained from PBMCs or T cells enriched from blood (not recorded which). This clonotype originated in a young man who had recovered from COVID-19. V and J are TRBV3-1 (or the pseudogene TRBV3-2) and TRBJ2-7; D may be TRBD2 (7 bases). The CDR3 here is CASNQGGAYEQYF. The CDR3 nucleotides read TGTGCCAGCAACCAAGGGGGGGCCTACGAGCAGTACTTC.